One TCR beta chain is described in this entry. What it binds is not known. The germline V and J ends were trimmed by 0 bases and 4 bases, with 3 bases remaining between them. CDR1 and CDR2 from the germline V gene are LNHDA and SQIVND (reference sequence). The CDR3 spans 12 residues. The data stem from a study of long-term antiretroviral therapy in people with HIV. About the study: A decade or so separates the oldest specimens from the later 2015 immediate-ART recommendation.

With survey level as its setting, the immunoSEQ assay was v3.0. Profiling relied on immunoSEQ multiplex PCR, and the TCRdb table lists in-frame clones only, not all of them. The sample holds approximately 35,000 clones, approximately 85% seen once. Study conclusions and caveats: Collection spanned 2004 to 2017; ART regimens may be less effective than current ones. Post-treatment diversity went higher with ART but stayed below transplant donor controls.

The United States was where all participants with HIV were treated. V and J are TRBV19 and TRBJ1-2; no clear D gene. The specimen comprised unsorted PBMCs, sampled 2.2 years after starting antiretroviral therapy. This receptor was taken from a young man with HIV. For the CDR3, the DNA is TGTGCCAGTAGTATAGAGGTCTATGGCTACACCTTC. This sequence encodes CASSIEVYGYTF.